This TCR beta chain was obtained from a study of CD8+ T cells in alopecia areata. Per the germline V gene, CDR1 is SGHVS and CDR2 is FQNEAQ. The CDR3 has 17 residues. V was pared by 1 base and J by 4 bases, with 7 bases of the junction left unmatched. RNA extraction and reverse transcription yielded cDNA as sequencing template. The assay was immunoSEQ multiplex PCR, and TCRdb's table has in-frame clones only and misses some. The repertoire consists of 200,000 to 250,000 clones, with about 53% occurring once and the leading ten covering over 0.4%. The TCR was taken from a human donor with alopecia areata. The J gene is TRBJ2-1, the V gene TRBV7-8, with 10 bases that match TRBD1. This specimen consisted of CD4+ T cells sorted from blood, obtained at week 0. The CDR3 is CASSLGRQGARYNEQFF. As DNA, the CDR3 is TGTGCCAGCAGCTTAGGAAGACAGGGGGCGAGGTACAATGAGCAGTTCTTC.